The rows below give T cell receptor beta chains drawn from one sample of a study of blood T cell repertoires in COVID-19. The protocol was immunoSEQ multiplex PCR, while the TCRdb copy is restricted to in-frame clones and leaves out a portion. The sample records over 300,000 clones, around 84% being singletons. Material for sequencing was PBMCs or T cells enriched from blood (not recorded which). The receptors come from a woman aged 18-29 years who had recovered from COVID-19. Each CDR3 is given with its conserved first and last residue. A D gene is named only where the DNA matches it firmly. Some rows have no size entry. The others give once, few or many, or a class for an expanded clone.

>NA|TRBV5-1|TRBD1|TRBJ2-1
TGCGCCAGCAGCACCTCAGGGGGTTCCGGTGAGCAGTTCTTC
CASSTSGGSGEQFF
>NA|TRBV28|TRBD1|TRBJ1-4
TGTGCCAGCAGCGAGGGGGACAGGAAGCTGTTTTTT
CASSEGDRKLFF
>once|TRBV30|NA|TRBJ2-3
TGTGCCTGGAGTGTAGGAGGGGGCGGATTGGATACGCAGTATTTT
CAWSVGGGGLDTQYF
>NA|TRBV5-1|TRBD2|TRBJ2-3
TGCGCCAGCAGCTCGGGACTAGCGGGGGGCACAGATACGCAGTATTTT
CASSSGLAGGTDTQYF
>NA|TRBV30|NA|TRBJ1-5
TGTGCCTGGAGTGTTGGACAGCGTCAGCCCCAGCATTTT
CAWSVGQRQPQHF
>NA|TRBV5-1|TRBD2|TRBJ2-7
TGCGCCAGCAGCTTGACTAGCGGTTTGGCCTACGAGCAGTACTTC
CASSLTSGLAYEQYF
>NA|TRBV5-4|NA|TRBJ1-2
TGTGCCAGCAGCTCGGGAGACTATGGCTACACCTTC
CASSSGDYGYTF
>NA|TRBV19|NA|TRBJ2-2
TGTGCCAGTAGTATCTCAGGGTACCCCGGGGAGCTGTTTTTT
CASSISGYPGELFF
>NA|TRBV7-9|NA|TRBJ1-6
TGTGCCAGCAGCCGCAGGGGCTTGGGAAGGAATTCACCCCTCCACTTT
CASSRRGLGRNSPLHF
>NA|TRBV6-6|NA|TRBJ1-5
TGTGCCAGCAAGGGGGGGACGGCCAATCAGCCCCAGCATTTT
CASKGGTANQPQHF
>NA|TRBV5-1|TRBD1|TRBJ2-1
TGCGCCAGCAGCGGGACAGGGGGCCTATACAATGAGCAGTTCTTC
CASSGTGGLYNEQFF
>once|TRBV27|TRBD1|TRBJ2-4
TGTGCCAGCAGTTCTGGACAGGGAAACATTCAGTACTTC
CASSSGQGNIQYF
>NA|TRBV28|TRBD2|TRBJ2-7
TGTGCCAGCAGTATGACTAGCGGGAGGAGCCGGTACGAGCAGTACTTC
CASSMTSGRSRYEQYF
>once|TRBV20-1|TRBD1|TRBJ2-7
TGCAGTGCTAGTGACAGGGGGAAAAACTACGAGCAGTACTTC
CSASDRGKNYEQYF
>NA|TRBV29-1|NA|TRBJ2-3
TGCAGCGCCCGTACGGGGTCGGAGGCAGATACGCAGTATTTT
CSARTGSEADTQYF
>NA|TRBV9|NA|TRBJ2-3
TGTGCCAGCAGCCCAGATCCGGGGACTAGCACAGATACGCAGTATTTT
CASSPDPGTSTDTQYF
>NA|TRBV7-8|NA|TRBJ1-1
TGTGCCAGCAGCTTAACGGGGGGCGAGGAAGCTTTCTTT
CASSLTGGEEAFF
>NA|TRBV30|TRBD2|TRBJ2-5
TGTGCCTGGAGTGTTAATAGCGGGGGAATCACTAAAGAGACCCAGTACTTC
CAWSVNSGGITKETQYF
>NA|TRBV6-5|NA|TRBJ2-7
TGTGCCAGCAGTTACTCTTCAGGCAGGGCCTACGAGCAGTACTTC
CASSYSSGRAYEQYF
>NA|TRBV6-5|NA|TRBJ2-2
TGTGCCAGCCAAAAGGGGGGGATCGACACCGGGGAGCTGTTTTTT
CASQKGGIDTGELFF
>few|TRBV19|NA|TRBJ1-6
TGTGCCAGTATGAAAACTCAGGGAGGTACTTCACCCCTCCACTTT
CASMKTQGGTSPLHF
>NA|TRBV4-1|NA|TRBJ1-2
TGCGCCAGCAGTCATCAGACAGGAGCCGACTATGGCTACACCTTC
CASSHQTGADYGYTF
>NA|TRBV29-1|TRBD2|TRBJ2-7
TGCAGCGTCCCATCGGGGACTAGCGCCCTCGAGCAGTACTTC
CSVPSGTSALEQYF
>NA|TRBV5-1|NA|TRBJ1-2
TGCGCCAGCAGCTTGAGGGGACTCCTTAACTATGGCTACACCTTC
CASSLRGLLNYGYTF
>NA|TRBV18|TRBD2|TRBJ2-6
TGTGCCAGCTCACGAGGCGGGGGTAGTGGGGCCAACGTCCTGACTTTC
CASSRGGGSGANVLTF
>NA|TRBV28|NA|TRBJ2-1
TGTGCCAGCAGTTTAGAACCGGGAGAGGAGCAAGAGCAGTTCTTC
CASSLEPGEEQEQFF
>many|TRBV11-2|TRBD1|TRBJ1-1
TGTGCCAGCAGCTTATGGGGGACAGGGGGGCGGAACACTGAAGCTTTCTTT
CASSLWGTGGRNTEAFF
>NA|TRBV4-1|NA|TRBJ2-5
TGCGCCAGCAGCCAAGCCCGTGGGAGAGAGGCTGTGGAGACCCAGTACTTC
CASSQARGREAVETQYF